Presented here are 32 T cell receptor beta chains from one specimen sequenced in a study of blood T cell repertoires in COVID-19. Only in-frame clones appear in the TCRdb table, and some are missing; sequencing was by immunoSEQ multiplex PCR. This table holds about 240,000 clones, roughly nine tenths found once. Sequencing was performed on peripheral blood. The origin of the receptors is a man between 60 and 75 years old who had recovered from COVID-19.

V is TRBV30 and J is TRBJ2-5, with a weak D call TRBD1 (5 bases). Germline-derived CDR1 and CDR2 are GTSNPN and SVGIG (reference sequence). The CDR3 is made up of 13 amino acids. Trimming pared 3 bases from V and 5 bases from J, leaving 13 bases between. In DNA, the CDR3 is TGTGCCTGGAGCTCACAGGCTCTGGAGACCCAGTACTTC. It codes for CAWSSQALETQYF.

This chain joins TRBV23-1 and TRBJ2-3; TRBD1 matches at 9 bases. TRBV23-1 is flagged as an ORF with uncertain function. This CDR3 contains 16 residues. V lost 0 bases, J lost 3 bases, and 4 bases stayed unmatched. The CDR3 bases are TGCGCCAGCAGTCAATCCGGGACAGGGTGGACAGATACGCAGTATTTT. Translated, it gives CASSQSGTGWTDTQYF.

The chain couples TRBV7-2 to TRBJ1-2; tentatively, D is TRBD1 (5 bases). Trimming stripped 3 bases from V and 7 bases from J, with 18 bases between. The germline CDR1 and CDR2 sequences are SGHTA and FQGNSA. This CDR3 contains 15 residues. The CDR3 reads CASSFSQGGIGGYTF. DNA of the CDR3: TGTGCCAGCAGCTTCTCTCAGGGAGGTATTGGTGGCTACACCTTC.

The J gene is TRBJ1-5, the V gene TRBV2; tentative D call: TRBD1 (6 bases). V was cut by 4 bases and J by 3 bases, with 13 bases left in between. The CDR3 is 15 amino acids. CDR1 and CDR2 (germline): SNHLY, FYNNEI. The CDR3 region is CASSGGRGLNQPQHF. The CDR3 DNA follows: TGTGCCAGCAGTGGGGGCAGGGGCCTCAATCAGCCCCAGCATTTT.

The chain joins TRBV28 to TRBJ1-1; D is possibly TRBD1 (5 bases). The CDR3 spans 15 residues. Germline V gene data show CDR1 as MDHEN and CDR2 as SYDVKM. V lost 5 bases and J lost 1, with 14 bases in between. The CDR3 protein is CASSPPAGRNTEAFF. DNA of the CDR3: TGTGCCAGCAGTCCCCCGGCGGGGCGGAACACTGAAGCTTTCTTT.

This rearrangement joins TRBV3-1 (or the pseudogene TRBV3-2) to TRBJ2-5, with D possibly TRBD2 on 5 matching bases. V was shortened by 0 bases and J by 0 bases, with 14 bases between the two germline ends. Germline values: CDR1 LGHDT, CDR2 YNNKEL (reference sequence). The CDR3 loop spans 17 amino acids. The CDR3 sequence: CASSQDRSGYYQETQYF. The CDR3 DNA follows: TGTGCCAGCAGCCAAGATCGCAGCGGTTACTACCAAGAGACCCAGTACTTC.

The rearrangement joins TRBV27 to TRBJ2-1; 13 nucleotides line up with TRBD2. This CDR3 comprises 15 residues. The ends lost 6 bases at V and 5 bases at J; junction bases unmatched: 4. Germline lookup yields CDR1 MNHEY and CDR2 SMNVEV (reference sequence). CDR3 residues: CASRRLAGGNNEQFF. DNA of the CDR3: TGTGCCAGCAGGAGACTAGCGGGGGGAAACAATGAGCAGTTCTTC.

The CDR3 coding sequence is TGTGCCAGCAGCTTGGCGCCAGCAACTAATGAAAAACTGTTTTTT. This translates into CASSLAPATNEKLFF. The rearrangement uses TRBV5-6 and TRBJ1-4, with D uncertain. CDR1 is SGHDT, CDR2 YYEEEE, per germline. This CDR3 comprises 15 residues. Between the trimmed V and J ends, which lost 0 bases and 0 bases, there was a span of 6 bases.

CDR3 nucleotides: TGTGCCAGCAGTGAAGCACACAGGGGGAGGCGTGAGCAGTTCTTC. Protein: CASSEAHRGRREQFF. V usage is TRBV6-1 and J usage is TRBJ2-1, with TRBD1 matching over 8 bases. The V gene's germline CDR1 is MNHNS and CDR2 SASEGT. V dropped 0 bases and J dropped 9; count of bases not matched to a gene: 7. This CDR3 is built from 15 residues.

This clone turned up a few times. The chain employs TRBV5-1 and TRBJ2-3, with a possible D match to TRBD2 (6 bases). Germline CDR1 is SGHRS and CDR2 is YFSETQ. V lost 2 bases to trimming and J lost 7 bases, with 11 bases between them. This CDR3 region has 13 residues. The CDR3 sequence is CASSLARGNTQYF. CDR3 sequence (DNA): TGCGCCAGCAGCTTAGCTCGGGGGAATACGCAGTATTTT.

The V call is TRBV10-3, the J call TRBJ2-5; TRBD2 matches at 11 bases. The germline V gene has CDR1 ENHRY and CDR2 SYGVKD. Unmatched junction bases numbered 6, after V lost 5 bases and J lost 4 bases. CDR3 length: 15 amino acids. The CDR3: CAISRASGGRETQYF. In nucleotides, the CDR3 is TGTGCCATCAGTCGGGCTAGCGGGGGGCGAGAGACCCAGTACTTC.

The rearrangement uses TRBV4-2 and TRBJ2-2; 10 positions match TRBD1. Looked up from germline, CDR1 is LGHNA and CDR2 is YNFKEQ. V gave up 4 bases and J gave up 2 bases; unmatched junction bases: 4. The CDR3 totals 16 residues. The CDR3 sequence is CASSPRDRGNTGELFF. The CDR3 DNA reads as TGTGCCAGCAGCCCCCGGGACAGGGGTAACACCGGGGAGCTGTTTTTT.

The genes are TRBV6-6 and TRBJ2-7; D unresolved. The ends were cut back, 0 bases at V and 0 bases at J, with 9 bases in the middle. The CDR3 runs to 15 residues. The V gene's germline CDR1 is MNHNY and CDR2 SVGAGI (reference sequence). The CDR3 sequence: CASSYSSNPSYEQYF. The CDR3 nucleotides read TGTGCCAGCAGTTACTCGTCCAATCCCTCCTACGAGCAGTACTTC.

The V call is TRBV5-4, the J call TRBJ1-1; TRBD1 agrees at 7 bases. CDR3 length: 14 residues. CDR1 and CDR2 from the germline V gene are SGHNT and YYREEE (reference sequence). V lost 4 bases to trimming and J lost 3 bases; unmatched junction nucleotides: 6. This CDR3 reads CASSKTGLDTEAFF. The CDR3 DNA reads as TGTGCCAGCAGCAAGACAGGGCTTGACACTGAAGCTTTCTTT.

The gene calls are TRBV7-2 and TRBJ2-2, with D perhaps TRBD2 (7 bases). Germline CDR1 reads SGHTA; CDR2 reads FQGNSA. V was trimmed by 8 bases and J by 5 bases, leaving 18 bases between them. The CDR3 runs to 15 residues. CDR3 DNA: TGTGCCAGCGGTATTGGGGGGGCTTGGACCGGGGAGCTGTTTTTT. Its translation is CASGIGGAWTGELFF.

The chain carries TRBV6-5 and TRBJ2-7; 7 bases line up with TRBD1. This CDR3 spans 14 amino acids. Germline V gene data show CDR1 as MNHEY and CDR2 as SVGAGI. Trimming at V came to 7 bases and at J to 0 bases, leaving 6 bases not matched to a gene. As DNA, the CDR3 is TGTGCCAGCACTTCCCGGGACAGCTCCTACGAGCAGTACTTC. This gives the protein CASTSRDSSYEQYF.

V gene TRBV29-1 combines with J gene TRBJ2-3, with 8 bases that match TRBD2. V lost 6 bases to trimming and J lost 4 bases; unmatched junction nucleotides: 18. The CDR3 loop spans 17 amino acids. CDR1 and CDR2 from the germline V gene are SQVTM and ANQGSEA. The CDR3 here is CSVLFLVAGYISDTQYF. DNA for the CDR3: TGCAGCGTCCTCTTTCTGGTAGCGGGGTATATCTCAGATACGCAGTATTTT.

The rearrangement links TRBV24-1 to TRBJ2-2; 9 nucleotides line up with TRBD1. Germline V gene data show CDR1 as KGHDR and CDR2 as SFDVKD. Trimming at V came to 7 bases and at J to 4 bases, leaving 12 bases not matched to a gene. This CDR3 region has 17 residues. The CDR3 sequence: CATRNSPGTGTTGELFF. CDR3 nucleotide sequence: TGTGCCACCAGGAATTCACCCGGGACAGGGACCACCGGGGAGCTGTTTTTT.

This clone was found many times. V gene TRBV7-2 combines with J gene TRBJ1-5, with D unresolved. CDR1 SGHTA and CDR2 FQGNSA come from the germline V gene. This CDR3 has 14 residues. V was shortened by 0 bases and J by 5 bases, with 8 bases between the two germline ends. The CDR3 is CASSLALLDQPQHF. The CDR3 DNA reads TGTGCCAGCAGCTTAGCGTTACTGGATCAGCCCCAGCATTTT.

This clone was detected once. The genes are TRBV3-1 (or the pseudogene TRBV3-2) and TRBJ1-2; 10 bases are a match to TRBD1. The CDR3 contains 16 residues. V lost 1 base, J lost 4 bases, and 6 bases stayed unmatched. The germline gives CDR1 LGHDT, CDR2 YNNKEL (reference sequence). CDR3 sequence reads: CASSQVRDRGIYGYTF. As DNA, the CDR3 is TGTGCCAGCAGCCAAGTCCGGGACAGGGGAATCTATGGCTACACCTTC.

The rearrangement joins TRBV12-5 to TRBJ2-6; D not certain. This CDR3 has 17 amino acids. Trimming cost V 0 bases and J 2 bases, with 11 bases left between them. Germline CDR1 reads LGHNT; CDR2 reads FRNRAP. The CDR3 nucleotides are TGTGCTAGTGGTTTGGTACTCCGAGGAGCTGGGGCCAACGTCCTGACTTTC. This encodes CASGLVLRGAGANVLTF. The full variable domain, with the rest looked up from reference TRBV12-5 and TRBJ2-6, is DARVTQTPRHKVTEMGQEVTMRCQPILGHNTVFWYRQTMMQGLELLAYFRNRAPLDDSGMPKDRFSAEMPDATLATLKIQPSEPRDSAVYFCASGLVLRGAGANVLTFGAGSRLTVL.

The rearrangement joins TRBV5-4 to TRBJ2-5, with a tentative D call TRBD2 (6 bases). The length of the CDR3 is 11 residues. CDR1 SGHNT and CDR2 YYREEE come from the germline V gene (reference sequence). V was pared by 10 bases and J by 1 base, with 8 bases between. Here the CDR3 DNA reads TGTGCCTCGGGAGTCCAAGAGACCCAGTACTTC. Protein: CASGVQETQYF.

The V call is TRBV7-8, the J call TRBJ2-5, with D possibly TRBD2 on 6 matching bases. CDR3 size: 14 residues. In germline, CDR1 is SGHVS, CDR2 FQNEAQ. V lost 5 bases and J lost 4, with 14 bases in between. In nucleotides, the CDR3 is TGTGCCAGCAGCCGTTACGGGAGAAGAGAGACCCAGTACTTC. Its protein is CASSRYGRRETQYF.

This chain links TRBV6-5 with TRBJ1-2, with D tentatively TRBD1 (6 bases). V lost 5 bases to trimming and J lost 7 bases, with 14 bases between them. The length of the CDR3 is 13 residues. Germline CDR1 reads MNHEY; CDR2 reads SVGAGI. The CDR3 region has the DNA TGTGCCAGCAGTCCCGAGGGGGGGGCTGGCTACACCTTC. Translation: CASSPEGGAGYTF.

The V call is TRBV5-6, the J call TRBJ2-1, with D possibly being TRBD1 (6 bases). CDR3 length: 13 residues. The V gene lost 6 bases and the J gene lost 0 bases, with 7 bases spanning the gap. CDR1 and CDR2 from the germline V gene are SGHDT and YYEEEE. CDR3 coding DNA: TGTGCCAGCAAGGACAGCTCCTACAATGAGCAGTTCTTC. Amino acids: CASKDSSYNEQFF.

This clone was counted a single time. V gene TRBV9 combines with J gene TRBJ2-3; 11 bases match TRBD1. The junction had 1 base not matched to a gene; V was cut back by 2 bases and J by 2 bases. Germline V gene sequence: CDR1 SGDLS, CDR2 YYNGEE. This CDR3 comprises 15 residues. The chain's CDR3 is CASSVDRGLTDTQYF. CDR3 bases: TGTGCCAGCAGCGTGGACAGGGGGCTCACAGATACGCAGTATTTT.

V is TRBV11-3 and J is TRBJ2-3; D gene uncertain. Germline CDR1 SGHNT, CDR2 YENEEA. V lost 5 bases and J lost 2, with 8 bases in between. CDR3 length equals 13 residues. The CDR3 protein is CASSPYLTDTQYF. The CDR3 nucleotides read TGTGCCAGCAGCCCCTACCTCACAGATACGCAGTATTTT. Together with reference TRBV11-3 and TRBJ2-3, the CDR3 gives the full variable domain: EAGVVQSPRYKIIEKKQPVAFWCNPISGHNTLYWYLQNLGQGPELLIRYENEEAVDDSQLPKDRFSAERLKGVDSTLKIQPAELGDSAVYLCASSPYLTDTQYFGPGTRLTVL.

The J gene is TRBJ2-7, the V gene TRBV7-6, with D uncertain. V was shortened by 1 base and J by 0 bases, with 13 bases between the two germline ends. Germline V gene sequence: CDR1 SGHVS, CDR2 FNYEAQ. CDR3 length: 16 amino acids. The chain's CDR3 is CASSLGALSPSYEQYF. As DNA, the CDR3 is TGTGCCAGCAGCTTAGGGGCCTTGTCGCCCTCCTACGAGCAGTACTTC.

The rearrangement links TRBV9 to TRBJ1-6; D ambiguous. Trimming cost V 10 bases and J 6 bases, with 23 bases left between them. The CDR3 totals 16 residues. The V gene's germline CDR1 is SGDLS and CDR2 YYNGEE. This CDR3 reads CASGAGIGSANSPLHF. CDR3 nucleotide sequence: TGTGCCTCGGGAGCCGGGATAGGTTCGGCTAATTCACCCCTCCACTTT.

The chain joins TRBV20-1 to TRBJ1-2; tentative D call: TRBD1 (5 bases). Trimming took 3 bases from V and 2 from J, leaving 10 bases between them. This CDR3 contains 13 residues. Germline V gives CDR1 DFQATT, CDR2 SNEGSKA (reference sequence). The CDR3 here is CSASGYRNYGYTF. As DNA, the CDR3 is TGCAGTGCTAGTGGTTACAGGAACTATGGCTACACCTTC.

This chain uses TRBV29-1 with TRBJ2-3; D unclear. Germline V lookup: CDR1 SQVTM, CDR2 ANQGSEA. This CDR3 is built from 12 residues. V lost 6 bases and J lost 2, with 9 bases in between. CDR3 sequence: CSVGSNTDTQYF. CDR3 nucleotides: TGCAGCGTGGGCAGCAACACAGATACGCAGTATTTT.

The V call is TRBV3-1 (or the pseudogene TRBV3-2), the J call TRBJ1-1; maybe TRBD1 (5 bases). Between the trimmed V and J ends, which lost 5 bases and 1 base, there was a span of 11 bases. CDR3 length: 14 residues. CDR1 and CDR2 from the germline V gene are LGHDT and YNNKEL (reference sequence). The CDR3 sequence: CASSSGLQNTEAFF. CDR3 in DNA: TGTGCCAGCAGCTCGGGACTCCAGAACACTGAAGCTTTCTTT.